These 21 T cell receptor beta chains came from one sample sequenced in a study of glioma-infiltrating T cells. Using RNA template, CDR3s of TCR alpha and beta were amplified with iRepertoire arm-PCR. One entry per CDR3 protein results from TCRdb running MiXCR on the multiplex PCR reads. This table holds some 85,000 distinct CDR3 sequences, about 23% found once. The sequencing input was glioma tissue, nonneoplastic brain tissue, or PBMCs (not recorded which). These TCRs come from a human donor with low-grade glioma or glioblastoma, undergoing nonglioma brain surgery, or in good health (not recorded which).

At least ten counts were recorded for this clonotype. The rearrangement uses TRBV7-8 and TRBJ2-6; weak D call: TRBD1 (5 bases). This CDR3 is 14 amino acids long. Deletions cut 5 bases from V and 4 bases from J, with 9 bases between. Germline CDR1 and CDR2: SGHVS and FQNEAQ. The CDR3 nucleotides are TGTGCCAGCAGCCAGGGAACCGGGGCCAACGTCCTGACTTTC. Encoded protein: CASSQGTGANVLTF. The full variable domain, completed using reference TRBV7-8 and TRBJ2-6, is GAGVSQSPRYKVAKRGQDVALRCDPISGHVSLFWYQQALGQGPEFLTYFQNEAQLDKSGLPSDRFFAERPEGSVSTLKIQRTQQEDSAVYLCASSQGTGANVLTFGAGSRLTVL.

This clonotype was seen many times. V gene TRBV7-8 combines with J gene TRBJ1-5; D is ambiguous. The germline gives CDR1 SGHVS, CDR2 FQNEAQ. The length of the CDR3 is 14 residues. The ends were cut back, 1 base at V and 5 bases at J, with 9 bases in the middle. CDR3 in amino acids: CASSLGGGDQPQHF. The CDR3 coding sequence is TGTGCCAGCAGCTTAGGAGGTGGAGATCAGCCCCAGCATTTT.

This clonotype was detected ten times or more. The chain joins TRBV6-1 to TRBJ2-5, with a weak D call TRBD1 (6 bases). The germline CDR1 and CDR2 sequences are MNHNS and SASEGT. V was shortened by 7 bases and J by 7 bases, with 10 bases between the two germline ends. The CDR3 totals 11 residues. The CDR3, as DNA: TGTGCCAGCACCACAGGGTTGACCCAGTACTTC. Protein: CASTTGLTQYF.

By share, this clonotype counts as medium-sized. V and J are TRBV20-1 and TRBJ2-1, with 7 bases lining up with TRBD1. CDR1 DFQATT and CDR2 SNEGSKA come from the germline V gene (reference sequence). The CDR3 is 12 residues long. Losses at the gene ends were 6 bases for V and 5 bases for J; bases not matched to a gene: 4. In nucleotides, the CDR3 is TGCAGTGCCCCGGGACAGCACAATGAGCAGTTCTTC. Amino acid sequence: CSAPGQHNEQFF.

This clonotype showed up many times. The chain combines TRBV7-2 with TRBJ1-1; no definite D call. The CDR3 is 12 residues long. Trimming took off 4 bases at V and 5 bases at J, with 8 bases between the two ends. CDR1 is SGHTA, CDR2 FQGNSA, per germline. The CDR3 nucleotides read TGTGCCAGCAGCTCACAGTGGACTGAAGCTTTCTTT. Amino acid sequence: CASSSQWTEAFF.

This clonotype appeared a few times. The J gene is TRBJ2-1, the V gene TRBV9; D is unresolved. V shed 0 bases and J shed 6 bases, with 4 bases lying between them. The CDR3 consists of 12 residues. Germline V gene lookup returns CDR1 SGDLS and CDR2 YYNGEE. CDR3 region: CASSVEGNEQFF. DNA of the CDR3: TGTGCCAGCAGCGTAGAGGGCAATGAGCAGTTCTTC. Complete variable domain (other parts from reference TRBV9 and TRBJ2-1): DSGVTQTPKHLITATGQRVTLRCSPRSGDLSVYWYQQSLDQGLQFLIQYYNGEERAKGNILERFSAQQFPDLHSELNLSSLELGDSALYFCASSVEGNEQFFGPGTRLTVL.

This clonotype was recorded many times. The genes are TRBV7-9 and TRBJ1-3; D is unresolved. Germline assignment: CDR1 SEHNR and CDR2 FQNEAQ (reference sequence). This CDR3 has 14 amino acids. V was pared by 2 bases and J by 0 bases, with 5 bases between. The CDR3 region is CASSLRGSGNTIYF. In DNA, the CDR3 is TGTGCCAGCAGCTTACGTGGCTCTGGAAACACCATATATTTT.

This clonotype has ten or more counts. The chain links TRBV20-1 to TRBJ2-3; no clear D gene. V lost 6 bases and J lost 2, with 9 bases in between. Looked up from germline, CDR1 is DFQATT and CDR2 is SNEGSKA (reference sequence). This CDR3 region has 12 residues. The CDR3 sequence: CSALKTTDTQYF. For the CDR3, the DNA is TGCAGTGCGCTGAAGACCACAGATACGCAGTATTTT.

This clonotype has a count of ten or more. This rearrangement joins TRBV12-3 or TRBV12-4 to TRBJ1-1, with D maybe TRBD1 (6 bases). The ends were cut back, 6 bases at V and 3 bases at J, with 11 bases in the middle. The CDR3 runs to 13 residues. CDR3 sequence reads: CASSRGGYTEAFF. The CDR3 DNA is TGTGCCAGCAGCCGAGGGGGGTACACTGAAGCTTTCTTT.

This clonotype was observed many times. This chain's CDR3 is CATSEGGSDEQFF. Here the CDR3 DNA reads TGTGCCACCAGTGAGGGCGGATCTGACGAGCAGTTCTTC. This chain joins TRBV24-1 and TRBJ2-1; D gene uncertain. Germline V gene data show CDR1 as KGHDR and CDR2 as SFDVKD. The CDR3 consists of 13 residues. V was pared by 4 bases and J by 10 bases, with 13 bases between.

The DNA for the CDR3 is TGTGCCATCCCAAAGACAGGGTCTTATGGCTACACCTTC. Residues: CAIPKTGSYGYTF. V and J are TRBV10-3 and TRBJ1-2, with 7 bases aligning to TRBD1. Losses at the gene ends were 8 bases for V and 5 bases for J; bases not matched to a gene: 8. The CDR3 runs 13 residues. Germline CDR1 and CDR2: ENHRY and SYGVKD.

Details on this clonotype: A much larger clone lies a single base off, so this may be a read error. This CDR3 is missing its conserved last phenylalanine or tryptophan, likely due to a read error. The chain is built from TRBV7-9 and TRBJ1-2; D perhaps matches TRBD1 (6 bases). CDR3 length: 13 residues. From germline, CDR1 is SEHNR and CDR2 FQNEAQ (reference sequence). Trimming shortened V by 5 bases and J by 4 bases, and 11 bases separated the two germline ends. The CDR3, as DNA: TGTGCCAGCAGCCAGGACAGAACCTATGGCTACACCCTC. Its protein product is CASSQDRTYGYTL.

This clonotype was seen many times. The chain links TRBV20-1 to TRBJ2-7, with TRBD1 matching over 8 bases. Trimming at V came to 5 bases and at J to 4 bases, leaving 10 bases not matched to a gene. CDR3 size: 14 residues. Germline loops: CDR1 DFQATT, CDR2 SNEGSKA (reference sequence). Here the CDR3 DNA reads TGCAGTGCTGCACCAGGGGGCCGAGGGTACGAGCAGTACTTC. Residues: CSAAPGGRGYEQYF.

The chain joins TRBV7-8 to TRBJ2-3, with 7 bases lining up with TRBD1. The CDR3 totals 14 residues. Looked up from germline, CDR1 is SGHVS and CDR2 is FQNEAQ. Trimming at V came to 4 bases and at J to 6 bases, leaving 7 bases not matched to a gene. The CDR3 sequence: CASSSQTGRDTQYF. For the CDR3, the DNA is TGTGCCAGCAGCTCACAGACAGGGCGGGATACGCAGTATTTT.

This clonotype came up a few times. The V and J genes are TRBV4-2 and TRBJ2-7, with D perhaps matching TRBD1 (7 bases). From germline, CDR1 is LGHNA and CDR2 YNFKEQ. Trimming removed 1 base at V and 6 bases at J, with 19 bases between. There are 16 residues in the CDR3. DNA for the CDR3: TGTGCCAGCAGCCAAGGGGGGGCAGGGGGAGGTGGCGAGCAGTACTTC. It translates to CASSQGGAGGGGEQYF.

V is TRBV2 and J is TRBJ1-1, with D maybe TRBD1 (5 bases). The CDR3 is made up of 15 amino acids. Trimming left V 6 bases short and J 1 base short, with 15 bases between. Germline V gene lookup returns CDR1 SNHLY and CDR2 FYNNEI. The chain's CDR3 is CASSPNGQGNTEAFF. CDR3 coding DNA: TGTGCCAGCAGCCCAAACGGGCAGGGGAACACTGAAGCTTTCTTT.

This clonotype was seen at least ten times. The rearrangement links TRBV27 to TRBJ1-1; 8 bases are shared with TRBD1. CDR1 and CDR2 (germline): MNHEY, SMNVEV (reference sequence). Germline trimming cut 5 bases from V and 5 bases from J; bases unmatched to any gene: 10. The CDR3 covers 15 residues. The CDR3 loop reads CASSPTGQGGTEAFF. The CDR3 DNA is TGTGCCAGCAGTCCCACTGGACAGGGCGGGACTGAAGCTTTCTTT.

This clonotype has a count of ten or more. This chain's CDR3 is CASSQGEQFF. For the CDR3, the DNA is TGTGCCAGCAGCCAGGGAGAGCAGTTCTTC. The chain couples TRBV12-3 or TRBV12-4 to TRBJ2-1; D might be TRBD1 (5 bases). This CDR3 spans 10 amino acids. V was pared by 6 bases and J by 10 bases, with 7 bases between.

This clonotype was seen a handful of times. J is TRBJ1-2 and V is TRBV29-1; D is possibly TRBD1 (6 bases). CDR1 is SQVTM, CDR2 ANQGSEA, per germline. V lost 6 bases and J 4 bases, leaving 15 bases between the germline ends. This CDR3 contains 13 residues. CDR3 region: CSVQTGSPYGYTF. The CDR3 DNA sequence: TGCAGCGTCCAAACAGGGTCGCCCTATGGCTACACCTTC. The full variable domain, rest sourced from reference TRBV29-1 and TRBJ1-2, is SAVISQKPSRDICQRGTSLTIQCQVDSQVTMMFWYRQQPGQSLTLIATANQGSEATYESGFVIDKFPISRPNLTFSTLTVSNMSPEDSSIYLCSVQTGSPYGYTFGSGTRLTVV.

At least ten counts were recorded for this clonotype. This chain connects TRBV7-2 to TRBJ1-3; D uncertain. The CDR3 spans 16 residues. The germline gives CDR1 SGHTA, CDR2 FQGNSA. V was shortened by 5 bases and J by 0 bases, with 14 bases between the two germline ends. CDR3 in amino acids: CASSPDDASSGNTIYF. CDR3 bases: TGTGCCAGCAGCCCAGACGACGCGTCCTCTGGAAACACCATATATTTT.

This clonotype was picked up many times. V gene TRBV2 combines with J gene TRBJ1-1; D is undetermined. Germline V gene lookup returns CDR1 SNHLY and CDR2 FYNNEI. The V end lost 6 bases, the J end lost 2 bases, and 10 bases lay between the germline ends. The CDR3 totals 13 residues. As DNA, the CDR3 is TGTGCCAGCAGGGAGGTTCGAAACACTGAAGCTTTCTTT. This sequence encodes CASREVRNTEAFF.